This T cell receptor (beta chain) was observed in a study of blood T cells in healthy people across ages. This clonotype was seen only a few times. Antigen specificity is unknown. A J-beta primer mix and a sample-barcoded 5' primer were used in a second PCR of about 7 to 12 cycles. Every molecule of cDNA carried a tag from a template-switch adaptor with 12 random nucleotides. MiXCR, run by TCRdb on the 5' RACE reads, gives a single entry per CDR3 protein. Of some 1.5 million distinct CDR3 sequences in the sample, 28% were seen once. V gave up 2 bases and J gave up 6 bases, with 10 bases separating them. The CDR3 contains 12 residues. In germline, CDR1 is DFQATT, CDR2 SNEGSKA (reference sequence). Study-wide results and limits: Long-lived donors had more naive CD4+ cells and higher diversity than aged donors. In the absence of known donor CMV status, changes in expanded clonotypes were possibly confounded.

This chain links TRBV20-1 with TRBJ1-1; D not certain. The clonotype comes from a woman in her 30s in good health. Sequenced sample: blood. The CDR3 coding sequence is TGCAGTGCTAGACCCGGACGGGCTGAAGCTTTCTTT. Residues: CSARPGRAEAFF.